This is a list of T cell receptor beta chains from one sample in a study of OX40 agonist ivuxolimab in advanced cancers. Profiled with immunoSEQ multiplex PCR; TCRdb holds only in-frame clones, not every one. The sample lists about 27,000 clones, approximately 83% seen once, with about 50% in the top ten. The material sequenced was CD4+ or CD8+ T cells sorted from blood, taken in a trial of the OX40 agonist ivuxolimab. The receptors were sampled from an adult with an advanced solid tumor such as melanoma, head and neck, liver or kidney cancer. CDR3s include the opening cysteine and the closing phenylalanine or tryptophan. The D gene is left open where the match is weak. A clone size is listed for some rows: how often the clone was seen (once, few, many), or a class if it is expanded.

d_gene,j_gene,abundance,v_gene,CDR3aa,CDR3nt
TRBD2,TRBJ2-3,-,TRBV6-5,CASSSGGGRTDTQYF,TGTGCCAGCAGTTCGGGGGGGGGACGCACAGATACGCAGTATTTT
-,TRBJ2-7,-,TRBV19,CASSLHSSGEQYF,TGTGCCAGTAGTCTCCACTCGTCTGGTGAGCAGTACTTC
-,TRBJ2-2,once,TRBV6-5,CASRTGFGGTGELFF,TGTGCCAGCAGGACAGGATTTGGGGGCACCGGGGAGCTGTTTTTT
-,TRBJ1-2,-,TRBV7-9,CASSPGGFDYGYTF,TGTGCCAGCAGCCCCGGTGGGTTCGACTATGGCTACACCTTC
-,TRBJ1-1,-,TRBV7-9,CASSLPGMNTEAFF,TGTGCCAGCAGCTTACCGGGGATGAACACTGAAGCTTTCTTT
-,TRBJ2-3,-,TRBV6-4,CASSDSTGSTDTQYF,TGTGCCAGCAGTGACTCGACGGGTAGCACAGATACGCAGTATTTT
-,TRBJ2-1,once,TRBV7-9,CASSLAVGLQNEQFF,TGTGCCAGCAGCTTAGCGGTGGGACTTCAAAATGAGCAGTTCTTC
-,TRBJ1-4,once,TRBV14,CASSLKTSHEKLFF,TGTGCCAGCAGCCTGAAGACAAGTCACGAAAAACTGTTTTTT
-,TRBJ1-1,-,TRBV6-1,CASRSGTTMNTEAFF,TGTGCCAGCAGATCCGGGACAACCATGAACACTGAAGCTTTCTTT
-,TRBJ2-2,-,TRBV25-1,CASIKQVRELFF,TGTGCCAGCATTAAACAGGTCCGGGAGCTGTTTTTT
-,TRBJ2-6,once,TRBV27,CASSLGPHGHSGANVLTF,TGTGCCAGCAGTTTAGGGCCCCACGGTCACTCTGGGGCCAACGTCCTGACTTTC